Below, 3 T cell receptor beta chains from the same sample are listed, as sequenced in a study of shared clonotypes between healthy human individuals (dated by TCRdb to about 2020). The library came from the immunoSEQ multiplex PCR assay. As stored in TCRdb, this immuneACCESS dataset retains in-frame rearrangements with V and J assigned. A fraction of the clones does not appear; measured against another copy, unresolved V genes explain less than half of the discrepancy, and the remainder lacks a known reason. This sample holds fewer than 1.4 million clones; approximately 80% were observed only once. In total, the top ten clones hold roughly 0.62% of the sample. The sequenced material came from memory CD4+ T cells from PBMCs. Reading the label with the study, this specimen's cell subset or site is: CD45RA-negative fraction. The receptors here all came from a man aged 18 to 29 in good health. Some clones in this sample may be carry-over from other donors' samples.

Note on this clone: In the same sample, other DNA sequences code for this CDR3. The chain recombines TRBV7-3 with TRBJ2-3; 7 bases line up with TRBD2. Germline assignment: CDR1 SGHTA and CDR2 FQGTGA. This CDR3 region has 15 residues. V lost 5 bases to trimming and J lost 0 bases; unmatched junction nucleotides: 5. CDR3 bases: TGTGCCAGCAGCCGCGGGGGAGGGAGCACAGATACGCAGTATTTT. Its protein product is CASSRGGGSTDTQYF.

This clone appeared many times. V usage is TRBV7-9 and J usage is TRBJ2-2; D is undetermined. The germline V gene encodes CDR1 SEHNR and CDR2 FQNEAQ (reference sequence). The CDR3 has 17 amino acids. V was clipped by 0 bases and J by 1 base, with 12 bases between them. The CDR3 bases are TGTGCCAGCAGCTTAGCCCCCGTTGGGGTGAACACCGGGGAGCTGTTTTTT. Translating gives CASSLAPVGVNTGELFF.

Notes on this clone: The sample holds other DNA sequences that translate to the same CDR3. The chain has TRBV28 and TRBJ2-2; D gene uncertain. The length of the CDR3 is 13 residues. V dropped 2 bases and J dropped 1 base, with 2 bases sitting between them. CDR1 and CDR2 from the germline V gene are MDHEN and SYDVKM. CDR3 in DNA: TGTGCCAGCAGTTTACGGAACACCGGGGAGCTGTTTTTT. Translating gives CASSLRNTGELFF.